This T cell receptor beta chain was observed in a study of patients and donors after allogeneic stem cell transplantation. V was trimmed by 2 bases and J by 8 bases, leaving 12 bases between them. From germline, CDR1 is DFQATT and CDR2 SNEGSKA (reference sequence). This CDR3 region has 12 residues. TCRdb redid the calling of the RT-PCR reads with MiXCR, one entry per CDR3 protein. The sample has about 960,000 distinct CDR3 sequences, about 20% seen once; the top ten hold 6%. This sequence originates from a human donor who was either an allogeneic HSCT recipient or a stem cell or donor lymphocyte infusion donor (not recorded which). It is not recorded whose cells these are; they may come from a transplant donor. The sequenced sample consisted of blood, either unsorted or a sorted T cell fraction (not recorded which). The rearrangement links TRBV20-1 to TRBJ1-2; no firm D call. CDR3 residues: CSARIGGLGYTF. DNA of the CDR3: TGCAGTGCTAGAATCGGAGGGCTAGGCTACACCTTC.